The present entry profiles one T cell receptor (beta chain) with its context. These data come from a study of shared clonotypes between healthy human individuals. CDR1 is SGHTA and CDR2 is FQGNSA in the germline V gene. V lost 5 bases to trimming and J lost 2 bases, with 16 bases between them. The CDR3 runs 15 residues. Libraries were prepared by immunoSEQ multiplex PCR; TCRdb keeps only in-frame clonotypes and omits some of them. Of approximately 940,000 clones listed, 76% are singletons. The sequence was obtained from a man aged 18 to 30 in good health. The rearrangement links TRBV7-2 to TRBJ2-7, with D perhaps TRBD1 (6 bases). The specimen was memory CD4+ T cells sorted from blood. The subset: CD45RA-negative fraction. The CDR3 loop reads CASSPRGQTAYEQYF. For the CDR3, the DNA is TGTGCCAGCAGCCCGAGGGGACAAACAGCCTACGAGCAGTACTTC.